Shown below are 30 T cell receptor beta chains from a single sample sequenced in a study of CD8+CD57+ T cells in acquired aplastic anemia. Patients included in sequencing had previously demonstrated CD8+CD57+ cell expansion by flow cytometry. Profiling that covered TCR beta VDJ and CDR3 relied on genomic DNA as its template. TCRdb recomputed calls from the reads with MiXCR, one row per CDR3 protein. The table shows some 150,000 distinct CDR3 sequences, with 65% to 75% occurring only once. The material sequenced was sorted CD4+, CD8+, or CD8+CD57+ T cells (not recorded which) from PBMCs. These receptors originate from a human donor with aplastic anemia.

This clonotype was found once. The chain combines TRBV7-2 with TRBJ1-1; D might be TRBD1 (5 bases). V lost 5 bases, J lost 5 bases, and 21 bases lay in between. CDR1 and CDR2 from the germline V gene are SGHTA and FQGNSA. The CDR3 runs 16 residues. DNA for the CDR3: TGTGCCAGCAGCCAAAGTCAGGGATGGGTTAAAACTGAAGCTTTCTTT. This translates into CASSQSQGWVKTEAFF.

The CDR3 sequence: CASSFKGNEQFF. Written as DNA, the CDR3 is TGTGCCAGCAGCTTCAAGGGAAATGAGCAGTTCTTC. The chain employs TRBV7-9 and TRBJ2-1; no reliable D call. CDR1 SEHNR and CDR2 FQNEAQ come from the germline V gene (reference sequence). V lost 3 bases, J lost 7 bases, and 7 bases lay in between. The CDR3 length is 12 residues. The full variable domain, its missing parts supplied by reference TRBV7-9 and TRBJ2-1, is DTGVSQNPRHKITKRGQNVTFRCDPISEHNRLYWYRQTLGQGPEFLTYFQNEAQLEKSRLLSDRFSAERPKGSFSTLEIQRTEQGDSAMYLCASSFKGNEQFFGPGTRLTVL.

Concerning this clonotype: The junction and the germline gene differ at one end; a read error may be behind it. The gene calls are TRBV7-9 and TRBJ2-5; a weak D match, TRBD2 (7 bases). Germline V gene sequence: CDR1 SEHNR, CDR2 FQNEAQ (reference sequence). The CDR3 is made up of 14 amino acids. The CDR3 DNA reads TGTGTCAGCAGCTTGAGGGGGGGCCAAGAGACCCAGTACTTC. As protein: CVSSLRGGQETQYF. The complete variable domain, with remaining parts taken from reference TRBV7-9 and TRBJ2-5, reads DTGVSQNPRHKITKRGQNVTFRCDPISEHNRLYWYRQTLGQGPEFLTYFQNEAQLEKSRLLSDRFSAERPKGSFSTLEIQRTEQGDSAMYLCVSSLRGGQETQYFGPGTRLLVL.

The chain employs TRBV10-3 and TRBJ2-2, with D uncertain. The CDR3 loop spans 14 amino acids. V dropped 4 bases and J dropped 7 bases, with 13 bases sitting between them. From germline, CDR1 is ENHRY and CDR2 SYGVKD. The CDR3 nucleotides are TGTGCCATCAGTGGGCAGGCCCAAGTCGGGGAGCTGTTTTTT. It specifies CAISGQAQVGELFF.

The chain employs TRBV20-1 and TRBJ2-5, with 9 bases identical to TRBD1. The CDR3 totals 15 residues. CDR1 and CDR2 (germline): DFQATT, SNEGSKA (reference sequence). V gave up 7 bases and J gave up 4 bases; unmatched junction bases: 13. The CDR3 spells CSDPGRTGALETQYF. The CDR3 DNA follows: TGCAGTGACCCAGGCAGGACAGGGGCCCTAGAGACCCAGTACTTC.

CDR3 amino acids: CASSPGLQVGYTEAFF. The CDR3 nucleotides read TGTGCCAGCAGCCCGGGGTTACAAGTTGGGTACACTGAAGCTTTCTTT. The chain uses TRBV9 and TRBJ1-1, with D unresolved. Germline lookup yields CDR1 SGDLS and CDR2 YYNGEE. Trimming took off 4 bases at V and 3 bases at J, with 19 bases between the two ends. The CDR3 contains 16 residues.

This clonotype was counted once. The rearrangement links TRBV7-9 to TRBJ2-1; D unresolved. V gave up 1 base and J gave up 6 bases, with 10 bases separating them. The CDR3 runs to 14 residues. Germline loops: CDR1 SEHNR, CDR2 FQNEAQ (reference sequence). The CDR3 loop reads CASSLEGWINEQFF. CDR3 bases: TGTGCCAGCAGCTTAGAGGGCTGGATCAATGAGCAGTTCTTC.

The rearrangement links TRBV7-9 to TRBJ2-7; no clear D gene. Trimming left V 8 bases short and J 3 bases short, with 17 bases between. Germline loops: CDR1 SEHNR, CDR2 FQNEAQ (reference sequence). The CDR3 has 14 amino acids. The CDR3 spells CASGKAGYFYEQYF. The CDR3 nucleotides are TGTGCCAGCGGGAAGGCAGGATATTTCTACGAGCAGTACTTC.

V usage is TRBV9 and J usage is TRBJ1-1; 7 bases agree with TRBD1. The germline CDR1 and CDR2 sequences are SGDLS and YYNGEE. The CDR3 runs 15 residues. V shed 4 bases, J shed 2 bases, and the junction held 8 bases outside the gene matches. CDR3 nucleotide sequence: TGTGCCAGCAGCAGCATCGGACAGGTTAACACTGAAGCTTTCTTT. Amino acids: CASSSIGQVNTEAFF. The whole variable domain, remainder taken from reference TRBV9 and TRBJ1-1, is DSGVTQTPKHLITATGQRVTLRCSPRSGDLSVYWYQQSLDQGLQFLIQYYNGEERAKGNILERFSAQQFPDLHSELNLSSLELGDSALYFCASSSIGQVNTEAFFGQGTRLTVV.

This clonotype showed up just once. This chain connects TRBV20-1 to TRBJ2-2; 7 bases are a match to TRBD2. Germline CDR1 reads DFQATT; CDR2 reads SNEGSKA (reference sequence). The CDR3 extends over 13 amino acids. The trim removed 4 bases at V and 7 bases at J, leaving 6 bases unmatched. CDR3: CSATFTGGGELFF. The CDR3 DNA reads TGCAGTGCTACCTTCACGGGGGGCGGGGAGCTGTTTTTT.

The chain combines TRBV10-3 with TRBJ2-3; 8 bases agree with TRBD2. The CDR3 extends over 15 amino acids. V shed 5 bases and J 2 bases; nucleotides not matched to a gene: 6. In germline, CDR1 is ENHRY, CDR2 SYGVKD. This CDR3 is CAISQLADHTDTQYF. The DNA of the CDR3 is TGTGCCATCAGTCAACTAGCGGACCACACAGATACGCAGTATTTT.

V usage is TRBV19 and J usage is TRBJ2-7; weak D call: TRBD2 (6 bases). This CDR3 is built from 15 residues. From germline, CDR1 is LNHDA and CDR2 SQIVND (reference sequence). Trimming shortened V by 3 bases and J by 2 bases, and 14 bases separated the two germline ends. The CDR3 nucleotides are TGTGCCAGTAGTATTTCGGCCTGGGGGGCCTACGAGCAGTACTTC. This codes for CASSISAWGAYEQYF.

This clonotype was detected a few times. The chain couples TRBV10-3 to TRBJ2-1, with 16 bases identical to TRBD2. CDR3 size: 17 residues. V dropped 0 bases and J dropped 9; count of bases not matched to a gene: 5. CDR1 ENHRY and CDR2 SYGVKD come from the germline V gene. The CDR3 protein is CAISESMGLAGGPEQFF. CDR3 in DNA: TGTGCCATCAGTGAGTCGATGGGACTAGCGGGAGGGCCTGAGCAGTTCTTC.

The CDR3 spells CASSILHEQYF. The CDR3 DNA reads as TGTGCTAGTTCGATCCTACACGAGCAGTACTTC. This chain links TRBV12-5 with TRBJ2-7; D unclear. The CDR3 sequence is 11 residues long. Trimming pared 8 bases from V and 5 bases from J, leaving 10 bases between. The germline V gene has CDR1 LGHNT and CDR2 FRNRAP.

The chain carries TRBV5-5 and TRBJ2-3, with D perhaps given as TRBD1 or TRBD2 (5 bases each). V was shortened by 4 bases and J by 0 bases, with 15 bases between the two germline ends. The CDR3 is 16 amino acids. Germline V lookup: CDR1 SGHKS, CDR2 YYEKEE (reference sequence). CDR3 nucleotides: TGTGCCAGCAGCGGAGAAGGGACCATTAGCACAGATACGCAGTATTTT. Encoded protein: CASSGEGTISTDTQYF.

The chain links TRBV24-1 to TRBJ2-5; TRBD1 aligns across 9 bases. This CDR3 is 16 amino acids long. Germline lookup yields CDR1 KGHDR and CDR2 SFDVKD. After removal of 4 bases from V and 3 bases from J, the junction contained 8 bases not matched to a gene. The DNA for the CDR3 is TGTGCCACCAGTGACCCGAGGAGGACAGGGGAAGAGACCCAGTACTTC. Protein product: CATSDPRRTGEETQYF.

This clonotype was detected only once. The chain couples TRBV19 to TRBJ2-1; maybe TRBD1 (6 bases). The CDR3 extends over 14 amino acids. Trimming took off 3 bases at V and 9 bases at J, with 15 bases between the two ends. The germline gives CDR1 LNHDA, CDR2 SQIVND (reference sequence). The CDR3 DNA is TGTGCCAGTAGTATTCCAGGGGTAAGCAGTGAGCAGTTCTTC. Translation: CASSIPGVSSEQFF.

This chain joins TRBV7-9 and TRBJ1-1; the D is unclear. V gave up 4 bases and J gave up 7 bases, with 19 bases separating them. CDR1 and CDR2 (germline): SEHNR, FQNEAQ (reference sequence). There are 15 residues in the CDR3. CDR3 sequence (DNA): TGTGCCAGCAGCTCCCCTTTAAAGAGTGAGCTTGAAGCTTTCTTT. Residues: CASSSPLKSELEAFF.

This clonotype was seen a few times. The chain combines TRBV4-1 with TRBJ1-1; D may be TRBD1 (6 bases). The length of the CDR3 is 14 residues. Deletions cut 3 bases from V and 4 bases from J, with 12 bases between. Germline CDR1 and CDR2: MGHRA and YSYEKL. The CDR3 bases are TGCGCCAGCAGCCACAGCGGAGGGGGCACTGAAGCTTTCTTT. As protein: CASSHSGGGTEAFF.

This clonotype was seen only a few times. A junction boundary mismatches the germline segment, possibly from a read error. The V call is TRBV7-3, the J call TRBJ2-1, with a weak D call TRBD2 (6 bases). The CDR3 loop spans 15 amino acids. Germline CDR1 SGHTA, CDR2 FQGTGA. The CDR3 DNA reads TGTGCCACCAGCAGAGCTAGGGAGGCCTACAATGAGCAGTTCTTC. Protein: CATSRAREAYNEQFF.

V is TRBV20-1 and J is TRBJ1-1; tentative D call: TRBD1 (5 bases). Trimming took off 0 bases at V and 4 bases at J, with 9 bases between the two ends. The V gene's germline CDR1 is DFQATT and CDR2 SNEGSKA (reference sequence). The CDR3 sequence is 13 residues long. CDR3 sequence reads: CSARDWQGTEAFF. In DNA, the CDR3 is TGCAGTGCTAGAGATTGGCAGGGCACTGAAGCTTTCTTT.

This rearrangement joins TRBV7-9 to TRBJ2-3; no reliable D call. V lost 5 bases, J lost 4 bases, and 10 bases lay in between. From germline, CDR1 is SEHNR and CDR2 FQNEAQ (reference sequence). CDR3 size: 13 residues. This chain's CDR3 is CASSPRLSDTQYF. In DNA, the CDR3 is TGTGCCAGCAGCCCCAGGCTATCAGATACGCAGTATTTT.

This chain joins TRBV12-3 or TRBV12-4 and TRBJ1-4, with unresolved D. There are 11 residues in the CDR3. The V end lost 6 bases, the J end lost 7 bases, and 6 bases lay between the germline ends. CDR3 coding DNA: TGTGCCAGCAGCAGCGGTGAAAAACTGTTTTTT. Its protein is CASSSGEKLFF.

The chain recombines TRBV5-1 with TRBJ2-5; TRBD1 is a possible D gene (6 bases). V shed 6 bases and J shed 1 base, with 13 bases lying between them. Germline CDR1 reads SGHRS; CDR2 reads YFSETQ. CDR3 length: 14 residues. The CDR3 spells CASTQGHSQETQYF. Here the CDR3 DNA reads TGCGCCAGCACCCAGGGGCATAGCCAAGAGACCCAGTACTTC.

This sequence joins TRBV6-5 and TRBJ1-2, with TRBD1 matching over 8 bases. V was clipped by 5 bases and J by 4 bases; unmatched bases: 6. The CDR3 contains 14 residues. Germline V gene data show CDR1 as MNHEY and CDR2 as SVGAGI. The CDR3 protein is CASSHTGTGYGYTF. The CDR3, as DNA: TGTGCCAGCAGTCATACCGGGACAGGCTATGGCTACACCTTC.

This CDR3 is CASSEESGGETQYF. CDR3 nucleotides: TGTGCCAGCAGTGAAGAGTCGGGAGGAGAGACCCAGTACTTC. J is TRBJ2-5 and V is TRBV2; the match to TRBD2 covers 7 bases. Germline CDR1 is SNHLY and CDR2 is FYNNEI. This CDR3 spans 14 amino acids. V trimming: 1 base; J trimming: 4 bases; junction bases outside the gene matches: 3.

This sequence joins TRBV7-8 and TRBJ1-6; possible D gene TRBD1, 6 bases. Trimming left V 5 bases short and J 7 bases short, with 15 bases between. The CDR3 runs to 15 residues. Germline CDR1 is SGHVS and CDR2 is FQNEAQ. CDR3 in amino acids: CASSKRQEPNSPLHF. The CDR3 DNA reads as TGTGCCAGCAGCAAACGACAGGAACCGAATTCACCCCTCCACTTT.

V gene TRBV7-6 combines with J gene TRBJ2-7, with 11 bases that match TRBD1. Looked up from germline, CDR1 is SGHVS and CDR2 is FNYEAQ. V lost 7 bases to trimming and J lost 6 bases; unmatched junction nucleotides: 8. CDR3 length equals 14 residues. As DNA, the CDR3 is TGTGCCAGCACTCAGGGGACAGGGGGGTCCGAGCAGTACTTC. Translating gives CASTQGTGGSEQYF.

V and J are TRBV25-1 and TRBJ2-2, with D perhaps TRBD1 (6 bases). The CDR3 runs 15 residues. The V gene's germline CDR1 is MGHDK and CDR2 SYGVNS. The V end was cut by 6 bases, the J end by 5 bases, with 16 bases between. This CDR3 is CASSEPGAGTGELFF. DNA of the CDR3: TGTGCCAGCAGCGAACCAGGGGCCGGGACCGGGGAGCTGTTTTTT. Supplemented by reference TRBV25-1 and TRBJ2-2, the full variable domain reads EADIYQTPRYLVIGTGKKITLECSQTMGHDKMYWYQQDPGMELHLIHYSYGVNSTEKGDLSSESTVSRIRTEHFPLTLESARPSHTSQYLCASSEPGAGTGELFFGEGSRLTVL.

V is TRBV7-2 and J is TRBJ2-1; no reliable D call. Germline V gene sequence: CDR1 SGHTA, CDR2 FQGNSA. There are 12 residues in the CDR3. V was clipped by 8 bases and J by 5 bases, with 10 bases between them. CDR3 in amino acids: CASGFVNNEQFF. The CDR3 coding sequence is TGTGCCAGCGGGTTCGTCAACAATGAGCAGTTCTTC.